The T cell receptor beta chain under discussion was sequenced for a study of shared clonotypes between healthy human individuals. Profiling relied on immunoSEQ multiplex PCR, and the TCRdb table lists in-frame clones only, not all of them. This sample yields about 2.4 million clones, of which more than 90% are seen a single time; roughly 0.13% belongs to the top ten. This CDR3 region has 15 residues. V gave up 5 bases and J gave up 0 bases; unmatched junction bases: 4. Germline V gives CDR1 SGHTA, CDR2 FQGTGA. The sequencing sample was made of naive CD4+ T cells sorted from blood. Sample subset: CD45RA+ positively selected. This receptor was identified in a man aged 18-30 years in good health. The chain links TRBV7-3 to TRBJ1-3; 7 bases are a match to TRBD1. CDR3 protein: CASSPTGNSGNTIYF. In nucleotides, the CDR3 is TGTGCCAGCAGCCCGACAGGGAACTCTGGAAACACCATATATTTT.